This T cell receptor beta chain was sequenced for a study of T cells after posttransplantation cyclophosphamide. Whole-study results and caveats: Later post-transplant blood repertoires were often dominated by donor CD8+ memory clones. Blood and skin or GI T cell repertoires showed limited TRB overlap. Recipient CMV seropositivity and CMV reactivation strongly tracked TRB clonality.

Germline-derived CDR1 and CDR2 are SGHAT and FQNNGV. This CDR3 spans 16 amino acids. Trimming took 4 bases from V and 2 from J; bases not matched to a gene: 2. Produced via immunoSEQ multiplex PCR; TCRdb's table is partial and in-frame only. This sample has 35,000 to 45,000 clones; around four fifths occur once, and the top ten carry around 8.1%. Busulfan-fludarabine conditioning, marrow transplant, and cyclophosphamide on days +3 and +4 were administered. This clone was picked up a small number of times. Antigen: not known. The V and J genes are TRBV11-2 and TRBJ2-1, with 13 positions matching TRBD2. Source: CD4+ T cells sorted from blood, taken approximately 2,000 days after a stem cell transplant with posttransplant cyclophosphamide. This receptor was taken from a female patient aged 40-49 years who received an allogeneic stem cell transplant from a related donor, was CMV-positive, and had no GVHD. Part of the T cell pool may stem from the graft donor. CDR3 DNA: TGTGCCAGCAGCTCTGGACTAGCGGGGGCCTACAATGAGCAGTTCTTC. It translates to CASSSGLAGAYNEQFF.